A selection of T cell receptor beta chains follows, all from one sample in a study of blood T cells in healthy people across ages. TCRdb analysed the 5' RACE reads with MiXCR anew, one entry per CDR3 protein. The table shows about 1.7 million distinct CDR3 sequences, with approximately 28% occurring only once. Sequencing was performed on blood. These receptors were collected from a woman in her 30s in good health. Both conserved end residues are part of each CDR3. Each record gives: clone size, J gene, V gene, D gene, CDR3 protein, CDR3 DNA. D genes are given only for firm matches. A row's size may be missing; if present it is once, few, many or a size class.

clone_size: many; j_call: TRBJ2-5; v_call: TRBV20-1; d_call: .; cdr3_aa: CSASFGGNQETQYF; cdr3_nt: TGCAGTGCTTCATTTGGGGGTAATCAAGAGACCCAGTACTTC
clone_size: few; j_call: TRBJ1-2; v_call: TRBV9; d_call: .; cdr3_aa: CASSRGHDYGYTF; cdr3_nt: TGTGCCAGCAGCCGAGGACATGATTATGGCTACACCTTC
clone_size: few; j_call: TRBJ2-7; v_call: TRBV20-1; d_call: .; cdr3_aa: CSAAPGSSRFEQYF; cdr3_nt: TGCAGTGCTGCTCCGGGCTCATCTCGGTTCGAGCAGTACTTC
clone_size: many; j_call: TRBJ2-7; v_call: TRBV29-1; d_call: TRBD2; cdr3_aa: CSARAGGEQYF; cdr3_nt: TGCAGCGCGCGCGCGGGGGGCGAGCAGTACTTC
clone_size: many; j_call: TRBJ2-7; v_call: TRBV10-3; d_call: TRBD2; cdr3_aa: CAISGGGSYEQYF; cdr3_nt: TGTGCCATCAGCGGCGGGGGCTCCTACGAGCAGTACTTC
clone_size: .; j_call: TRBJ2-7; v_call: TRBV19; d_call: TRBD1; cdr3_aa: CASSEPGQGSHEQYF; cdr3_nt: TGTGCCAGTAGTGAACCGGGACAGGGGTCCCACGAGCAGTACTTC
clone_size: few; j_call: TRBJ2-3; v_call: TRBV2; d_call: .; cdr3_aa: CASSEWAQRPTQYF; cdr3_nt: TGTGCCAGCAGTGAATGGGCCCAGCGGCCCACGCAGTATTTT
clone_size: .; j_call: TRBJ2-5; v_call: TRBV29-1; d_call: .; cdr3_aa: CSVGLLYQETQYF; cdr3_nt: TGCAGCGTTGGACTCCTGTACCAAGAGACCCAGTACTTC
clone_size: .; j_call: TRBJ1-2; v_call: TRBV19; d_call: .; cdr3_aa: CASSPRPAGGGNSYGYTF; cdr3_nt: TGTGCCAGTAGCCCCCGCCCGGCAGGAGGGGGAAACTCCTATGGCTACACCTTC
clone_size: .; j_call: TRBJ2-4; v_call: TRBV7-8; d_call: .; cdr3_aa: CASSPALRRHKNIQYF; cdr3_nt: TGTGCCAGCAGCCCCGCCCTTAGGCGGCACAAAAACATTCAGTACTTC
clone_size: many; j_call: TRBJ2-5; v_call: TRBV7-9; d_call: .; cdr3_aa: CASSLAMAGGETQYF; cdr3_nt: TGTGCCAGCAGCTTAGCTATGGCAGGAGGAGAGACCCAGTACTTC
clone_size: few; j_call: TRBJ1-1; v_call: TRBV5-1; d_call: TRBD1; cdr3_aa: CASSLEQGAGTEAFF; cdr3_nt: TGCGCCAGCAGCTTGGAACAGGGGGCTGGCACTGAAGCTTTCTTT
clone_size: .; j_call: TRBJ2-7; v_call: TRBV9; d_call: .; cdr3_aa: CASSVDGTRSYEQYF; cdr3_nt: TGTGCCAGCAGCGTAGATGGGACCCGTTCCTACGAGCAGTACTTC
clone_size: .; j_call: TRBJ2-2; v_call: TRBV4-1; d_call: .; cdr3_aa: CASSQGEAIGTGELFF; cdr3_nt: TGCGCCAGCAGCCAGGGCGAAGCCATCGGGACCGGGGAGCTGTTTTTT
clone_size: many; j_call: TRBJ2-3; v_call: TRBV4-1; d_call: .; cdr3_aa: CASSRLSDTITDTQYF; cdr3_nt: TGCGCCAGCAGCCGTCTATCAGATACAATCACAGATACGCAGTATTTT
clone_size: .; j_call: TRBJ1-2; v_call: TRBV29-1; d_call: .; cdr3_aa: CSVEDQDNYGYTF; cdr3_nt: TGCAGCGTAGAAGACCAAGACAACTATGGCTACACCTTC
clone_size: .; j_call: TRBJ1-1; v_call: TRBV30; d_call: .; cdr3_aa: CAGSVSNTEAFF; cdr3_nt: TGTGCCGGGAGTGTTTCGAACACTGAAGCTTTCTTT
clone_size: many; j_call: TRBJ2-5; v_call: TRBV7-6; d_call: .; cdr3_aa: CASSPTWGGETQYF; cdr3_nt: TGTGCCAGCAGCCCTACGTGGGGCGGAGAGACCCAGTACTTC
clone_size: .; j_call: TRBJ2-1; v_call: TRBV7-2; d_call: .; cdr3_aa: CASRAHNERFF; cdr3_nt: TGTGCCAGCCGGGCCCACAATGAGCGGTTCTTC
clone_size: .; j_call: TRBJ2-2; v_call: TRBV9; d_call: .; cdr3_aa: CASSPQPGRQAGELFF; cdr3_nt: TGTGCCAGCAGCCCACAACCGGGACGGCAGGCCGGGGAGCTGTTTTTT
clone_size: many; j_call: TRBJ2-7; v_call: TRBV7-2; d_call: TRBD1; cdr3_aa: CASSFPGQYYEQYF; cdr3_nt: TGTGCCAGCAGCTTCCCGGGACAGTACTACGAGCAGTACTTC
clone_size: many; j_call: TRBJ2-3; v_call: TRBV20-1; d_call: .; cdr3_aa: CSAQETSTDTQYF; cdr3_nt: TGCAGTGCCCAAGAGACTAGCACAGATACGCAGTATTTT
clone_size: many; j_call: TRBJ2-7; v_call: TRBV12-3/TRBV12-4; d_call: .; cdr3_aa: CASSLDVSEQYF; cdr3_nt: TGTGCCAGCAGTTTAGACGTCTCCGAGCAGTACTTC
clone_size: .; j_call: TRBJ2-7; v_call: TRBV29-1; d_call: TRBD2; cdr3_aa: CSVANPGTSGGREQYF; cdr3_nt: TGCAGCGTCGCAAACCCCGGGACTAGCGGGGGAAGAGAGCAGTACTTC